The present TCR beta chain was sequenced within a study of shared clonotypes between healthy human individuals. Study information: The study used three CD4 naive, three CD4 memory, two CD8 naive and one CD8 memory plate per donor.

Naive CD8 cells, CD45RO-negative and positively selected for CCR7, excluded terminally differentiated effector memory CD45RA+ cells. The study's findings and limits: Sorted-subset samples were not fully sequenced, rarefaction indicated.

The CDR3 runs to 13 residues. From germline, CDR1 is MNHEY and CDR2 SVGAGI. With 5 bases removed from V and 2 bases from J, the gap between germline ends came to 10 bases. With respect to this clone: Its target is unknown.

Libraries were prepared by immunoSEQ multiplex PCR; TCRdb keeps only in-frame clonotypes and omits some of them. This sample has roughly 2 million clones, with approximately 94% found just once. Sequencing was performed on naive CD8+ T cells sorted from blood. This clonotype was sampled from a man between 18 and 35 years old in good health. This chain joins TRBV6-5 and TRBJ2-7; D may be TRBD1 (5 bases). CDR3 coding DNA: TGTGCCAGCAGTGTTGGGGCCACCTACGAGCAGTACTTC. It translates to CASSVGATYEQYF.